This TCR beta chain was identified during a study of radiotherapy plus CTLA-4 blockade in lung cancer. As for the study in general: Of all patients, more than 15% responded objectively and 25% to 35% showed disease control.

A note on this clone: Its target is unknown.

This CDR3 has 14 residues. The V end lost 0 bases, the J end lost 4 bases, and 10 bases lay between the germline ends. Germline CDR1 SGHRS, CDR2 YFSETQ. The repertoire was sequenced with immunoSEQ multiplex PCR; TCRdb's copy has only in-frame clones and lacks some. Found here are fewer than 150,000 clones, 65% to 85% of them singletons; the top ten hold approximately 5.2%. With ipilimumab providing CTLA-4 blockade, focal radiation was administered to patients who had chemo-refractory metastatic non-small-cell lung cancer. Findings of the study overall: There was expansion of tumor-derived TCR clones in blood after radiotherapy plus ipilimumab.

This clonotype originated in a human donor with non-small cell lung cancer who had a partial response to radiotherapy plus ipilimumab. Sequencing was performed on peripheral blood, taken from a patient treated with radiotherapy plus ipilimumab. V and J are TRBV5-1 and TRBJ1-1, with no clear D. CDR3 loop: CASSLGMPSTEAFF. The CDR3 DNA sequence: TGCGCCAGCAGCTTGGGAATGCCGAGCACTGAAGCTTTCTTT.